Reported below is one TCR beta chain. Its specificity is unknown. The CDR3 sequence is 16 residues long. The record originates from a study of T cells expressing NK-cell markers. At the level of the study: Cells sorted as CD3+CD56+NKG2C+, CD3+CD56+NKG2C- and CD3+CD56-NKG2C+ T cells supplied the TCR beta repertoires. Points from the study as a whole: For a few donors, these clonotypes were likewise the leading ones in the CD3+CD56-NKG2C+ fraction. Clarity on HCMV specificity was lacking for the expanded NKG2C+ T cell clones. A range of about 1.0-7.0% of CD8+ T cells consisted of dominant NKG2C+ clonotypes in several donors.

TCRdb re-called the 5' RACE reads and gives one entry per CDR3 protein, without DNA. This listing includes around 380,000 distinct CDR3 sequences. This receptor was obtained from a woman between 50 and 59 years old in good health. The chain has TRBV12-3 or TRBV12-4 and TRBJ2-3; TCRdb proposes TRBD1, but this gene call is untestable without DNA. The sequenced sample was blood T cells: a sorted CD56 or NKG2C T cell subset, CD4+ or CD8+ T cells, or bulk PBMC T cells (not recorded which). CDR3 amino acids: CASTLGSRGFTDTQYF.